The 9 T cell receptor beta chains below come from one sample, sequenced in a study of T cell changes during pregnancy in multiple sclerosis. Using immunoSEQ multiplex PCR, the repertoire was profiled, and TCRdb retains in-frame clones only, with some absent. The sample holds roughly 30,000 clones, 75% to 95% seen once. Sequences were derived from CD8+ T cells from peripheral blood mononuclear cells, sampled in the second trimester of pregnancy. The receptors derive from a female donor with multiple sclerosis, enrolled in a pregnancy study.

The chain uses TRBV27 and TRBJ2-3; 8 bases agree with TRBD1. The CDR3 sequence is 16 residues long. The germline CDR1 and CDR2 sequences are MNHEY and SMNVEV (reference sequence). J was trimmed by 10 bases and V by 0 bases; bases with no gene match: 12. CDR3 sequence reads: CASSLSAGTGRRAQYF. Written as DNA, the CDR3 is TGTGCCAGCAGTTTATCTGCGGGGACAGGACGCCGGGCGCAGTATTTT.

The CDR3 bases are TGTGCCAGCAGGGCGACATCACGTGCCACAGATACGCAGTATTTT. Translated, it gives CASRATSRATDTQYF. The chain couples TRBV7-9 to TRBJ2-3; no clear D. Germline V gene lookup returns CDR1 SEHNR and CDR2 FQNEAQ (reference sequence). Trimming removed 6 bases from V and 2 bases from J, with 15 bases in between. This CDR3 spans 15 amino acids. Full variable domain (outside the CDR3, taken from reference TRBV7-9 and TRBJ2-3): DTGVSQNPRHKITKRGQNVTFRCDPISEHNRLYWYRQTLGQGPEFLTYFQNEAQLEKSRLLSDRFSAERPKGSFSTLEIQRTEQGDSAMYLCASRATSRATDTQYFGPGTRLTVL.

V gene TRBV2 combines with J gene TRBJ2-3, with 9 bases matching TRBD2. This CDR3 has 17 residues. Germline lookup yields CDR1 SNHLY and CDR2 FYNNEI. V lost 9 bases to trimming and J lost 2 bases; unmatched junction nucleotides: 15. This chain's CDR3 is CARGGGRASSHTDTQYF. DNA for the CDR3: TGTGCCAGAGGTGGCGGGAGGGCCTCTTCCCACACAGATACGCAGTATTTT.

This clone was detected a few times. DNA of the CDR3: TGTGCCAGCTCACCACCTCGGGGAGGAACCTATGGGGTCACTGAAGCTTTCTTT. Protein: CASSPPRGGTYGVTEAFF. J is TRBJ1-1 and V is TRBV18; D is uncertain. Trimming pared 0 bases from V and 4 bases from J, leaving 21 bases between. Looked up from germline, CDR1 is KGHSH and CDR2 is LQKENI. There are 18 residues in the CDR3.

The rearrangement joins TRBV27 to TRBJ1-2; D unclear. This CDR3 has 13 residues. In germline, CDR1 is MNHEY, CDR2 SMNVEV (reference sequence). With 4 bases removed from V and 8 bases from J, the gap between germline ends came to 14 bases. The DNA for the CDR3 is TGTGCCAGCAGTTCCTTCGGGGTAGGGGGCTACACCTTC. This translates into CASSSFGVGGYTF.

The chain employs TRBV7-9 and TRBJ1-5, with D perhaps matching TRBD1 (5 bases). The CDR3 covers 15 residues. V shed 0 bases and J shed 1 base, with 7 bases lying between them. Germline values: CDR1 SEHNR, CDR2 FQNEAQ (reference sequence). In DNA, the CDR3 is TGTGCCAGCAGCTTAGCTAAGGGGAGCAATCAGCCCCAGCATTTT. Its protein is CASSLAKGSNQPQHF.

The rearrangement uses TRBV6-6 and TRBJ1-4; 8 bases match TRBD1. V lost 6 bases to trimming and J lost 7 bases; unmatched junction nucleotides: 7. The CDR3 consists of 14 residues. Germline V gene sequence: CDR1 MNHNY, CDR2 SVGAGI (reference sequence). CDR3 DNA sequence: TGTGCCAGCAGCTCGGGACAGGCGTCTGAAAAACTGTTTTTT. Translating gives CASSSGQASEKLFF.

The CDR3 nucleotides are TGCGCCAGCAGCCACGGGACAGAACTTTTATCCTACGAGCAGTACTTC. Amino acid sequence: CASSHGTELLSYEQYF. This chain uses TRBV5-1 with TRBJ2-7; 7 nucleotides line up with TRBD1. CDR3 length: 16 residues. V was clipped by 4 bases and J by 1 base; unmatched bases: 11. Per the germline V gene, CDR1 is SGHRS and CDR2 is YFSETQ.

CDR3 DNA sequence: TGTGCCAGCAGTTCCGGGACAGGGCCTTCTGGCTACACCTTC. Amino acids: CASSSGTGPSGYTF. The rearrangement links TRBV11-2 to TRBJ1-2, with 9 bases lining up with TRBD1. The V segment lost 6 bases and the J segment 7 bases; nucleotides outside the gene matches: 9. Germline-derived CDR1 and CDR2 are SGHAT and FQNNGV. The CDR3 is 14 residues long.